This is a list of T cell receptor beta chains from one sample in a study of beta chain features in type 1 diabetes. Clones were sequenced by immunoSEQ multiplex PCR, and TCRdb holds only the in-frame ones, with some missing. The profile shows hundreds of thousands of clones, roughly 15% of them singletons. Sequences were obtained from naive CD4+ T cells from blood. The receptors originated from a man aged 18 to 29 with type 1 diabetes. The CDR3 runs from the conserved cysteine through the conserved F or W. The order of the fields is clone size, V gene, D gene, J gene, CDR3 length, CDR3 protein, CDR3 DNA. A D gene is named only where the DNA matches it firmly. The size entry is marked missing in some rows and otherwise reads once, few, many or a size class.

clone_size: -
v_call: TRBV29-1
d_call: TRBD1
j_call: TRBJ2-1
cdr3_length: 15
cdr3_aa: CSVAVFGTDYNEQFF
cdr3_nt: TGCAGCGTTGCAGTATTCGGGACAGATTACAATGAGCAGTTCTTC

clone_size: few
v_call: TRBV5-1
d_call: -
j_call: TRBJ2-4
cdr3_length: 14
cdr3_aa: CASSFLAGKNIQYF
cdr3_nt: TGCGCCAGCAGCTTTCTGGCAGGGAAAAACATTCAGTACTTC

clone_size: -
v_call: TRBV18
d_call: TRBD2
j_call: TRBJ2-3
cdr3_length: 16
cdr3_aa: CASSPTGGPTADTQYF
cdr3_nt: TGTGCCAGCTCCCCCACGGGGGGACCAACCGCAGATACGCAGTATTTT

clone_size: -
v_call: TRBV15
d_call: -
j_call: TRBJ1-5
cdr3_length: 15
cdr3_aa: CATSPAPAGNQPQHF
cdr3_nt: TGTGCCACCAGTCCGGCGCCGGCGGGCAATCAGCCCCAGCATTTT

clone_size: -
v_call: TRBV18
d_call: TRBD2
j_call: TRBJ2-3
cdr3_length: 21
cdr3_aa: CASSPGGGKATLAAFTDTQYF
cdr3_nt: TGTGCCAGCTCACCAGGGGGAGGCAAGGCCACTCTAGCGGCCTTCACAGATACGCAGTATTTT

clone_size: few
v_call: TRBV7-9
d_call: -
j_call: TRBJ1-1
cdr3_length: 13
cdr3_aa: CASSSWGDTEAFF
cdr3_nt: TGTGCCAGCAGCTCCTGGGGGGACACTGAAGCTTTCTTT

clone_size: -
v_call: TRBV7-8
d_call: TRBD1
j_call: TRBJ2-6
cdr3_length: 19
cdr3_aa: CASSTAQGQGWSGANVLTF
cdr3_nt: TGTGCCAGCAGCACTGCCCAGGGACAGGGGTGGAGTGGGGCCAACGTCCTGACTTTC

clone_size: -
v_call: TRBV7-2
d_call: -
j_call: TRBJ2-7
cdr3_length: 14
cdr3_aa: CASSSAGFPYEQYF
cdr3_nt: TGTGCCAGCAGCTCCGCCGGGTTCCCCTACGAGCAGTACTTC

clone_size: -
v_call: TRBV5-1
d_call: -
j_call: TRBJ2-7
cdr3_length: 15
cdr3_aa: CASSPETAPSLEQYF
cdr3_nt: TGCGCCAGCAGCCCCGAGACAGCTCCATCACTCGAGCAGTACTTC

clone_size: few
v_call: TRBV5-4
d_call: -
j_call: TRBJ1-2
cdr3_length: 15
cdr3_aa: CASSLGAVTNHRYTF
cdr3_nt: TGTGCCAGCAGCCTAGGGGCAGTCACAAATCATCGCTACACCTTC

clone_size: few
v_call: TRBV9
d_call: -
j_call: TRBJ2-7
cdr3_length: 16
cdr3_aa: CASSVGGSRDPYEQYF
cdr3_nt: TGTGCCAGCAGCGTAGGCGGCAGCAGGGATCCGTACGAGCAGTACTTC

clone_size: few
v_call: TRBV28
d_call: -
j_call: TRBJ2-3
cdr3_length: 11
cdr3_aa: CASSRTDTQYF
cdr3_nt: TGTGCCAGCAGTCGGACAGATACGCAGTATTTT

clone_size: -
v_call: TRBV5-1
d_call: TRBD1
j_call: TRBJ1-4
cdr3_length: 15
cdr3_aa: CASSMTGSGVEKLFF
cdr3_nt: TGCGCCAGCAGCATGACAGGGAGCGGAGTTGAAAAACTGTTTTTT

clone_size: few
v_call: TRBV11-2
d_call: TRBD2
j_call: TRBJ2-2
cdr3_length: 14
cdr3_aa: CASSLLAGPGELFF
cdr3_nt: TGTGCCAGCAGCTTACTAGCGGGACCCGGGGAGCTGTTTTTT

clone_size: -
v_call: TRBV5-6
d_call: TRBD1
j_call: TRBJ1-5
cdr3_length: 14
cdr3_aa: CASSFGDSSSSQHF
cdr3_nt: TGTGCCAGCAGCTTTGGGGACAGTTCGTCGTCCCAGCATTTT

clone_size: -
v_call: TRBV7-9
d_call: -
j_call: TRBJ2-3
cdr3_length: 11
cdr3_aa: CASSLGITQYF
cdr3_nt: TGTGCCAGCAGCTTGGGCATAACGCAGTATTTT

clone_size: -
v_call: TRBV5-1
d_call: -
j_call: TRBJ1-1
cdr3_length: 16
cdr3_aa: CASSARLVGRNTEAFF
cdr3_nt: TGCGCCAGCAGCGCCCGCCTAGTAGGAAGGAACACTGAAGCTTTCTTT

clone_size: -
v_call: TRBV30
d_call: TRBD1
j_call: TRBJ1-2
cdr3_length: 13
cdr3_aa: CAWSHRGLYGYTF
cdr3_nt: TGTGCCTGGAGTCACAGGGGGCTCTATGGCTACACCTTC

clone_size: few
v_call: TRBV5-1
d_call: -
j_call: TRBJ2-2
cdr3_length: 15
cdr3_aa: CASSLVPSSTGELFF
cdr3_nt: TGCGCCAGCAGCTTGGTTCCTAGCTCCACCGGGGAGCTGTTTTTT

clone_size: once
v_call: TRBV15
d_call: -
j_call: TRBJ1-2
cdr3_length: 14
cdr3_aa: CATSRDQGTYSYTF
cdr3_nt: TGTGCCACCAGCAGAGACCAGGGCACCTATAGCTACACCTTC

clone_size: -
v_call: TRBV9
d_call: TRBD1
j_call: TRBJ2-2
cdr3_length: 15
cdr3_aa: CASGGDRVWAGELFF
cdr3_nt: TGTGCCAGCGGGGGGGACAGGGTTTGGGCCGGGGAGCTGTTTTTT

clone_size: few
v_call: TRBV7-6
d_call: TRBD2
j_call: TRBJ2-3
cdr3_length: 15
cdr3_aa: CASSLWTGGPDTQYF
cdr3_nt: TGTGCCAGCAGCTTATGGACGGGAGGGCCAGATACGCAGTATTTT

clone_size: few
v_call: TRBV29-1
d_call: -
j_call: TRBJ2-1
cdr3_length: 14
cdr3_aa: CSVTRDTTYNEQFF
cdr3_nt: TGCAGCGTAACCCGGGACACAACCTACAATGAGCAGTTCTTC

clone_size: few
v_call: TRBV19
d_call: TRBD1
j_call: TRBJ1-5
cdr3_length: 14
cdr3_aa: CASSIRQGGQPQHF
cdr3_nt: TGTGCCAGTAGTATACGACAGGGCGGTCAGCCCCAGCATTTT

clone_size: -
v_call: TRBV18
d_call: TRBD1
j_call: TRBJ2-1
cdr3_length: 16
cdr3_aa: CASSPRGQGVINEQFF
cdr3_nt: TGTGCCAGCTCACCACGAGGGCAGGGGGTAATCAATGAGCAGTTCTTC

clone_size: few
v_call: TRBV29-1
d_call: TRBD2
j_call: TRBJ2-1
cdr3_length: 16
cdr3_aa: CSVEGTSGGLSNEQFF
cdr3_nt: TGCAGCGTTGAAGGGACTAGCGGGGGGCTAAGCAATGAGCAGTTCTTC

clone_size: -
v_call: TRBV4-2
d_call: -
j_call: TRBJ1-5
cdr3_length: 17
cdr3_aa: CASSQVPGMGGNQPQHF
cdr3_nt: TGTGCCAGCAGCCAAGTGCCGGGGATGGGAGGCAATCAGCCCCAGCATTTT

clone_size: -
v_call: TRBV2
d_call: TRBD2
j_call: TRBJ2-3
cdr3_length: 15
cdr3_aa: CASTRLAGTLDTQYF
cdr3_nt: TGTGCCAGCACCCGACTAGCGGGGACCTTGGATACGCAGTATTTT

clone_size: few
v_call: TRBV7-2
d_call: TRBD2
j_call: TRBJ2-5
cdr3_length: 14
cdr3_aa: CASSLLREVETQYF
cdr3_nt: TGTGCCAGCAGCTTATTACGGGAGGTGGAGACCCAGTACTTC

clone_size: -
v_call: TRBV28
d_call: -
j_call: TRBJ2-5
cdr3_length: 13
cdr3_aa: CASSTTGQETQYF
cdr3_nt: TGTGCCAGCAGCACGACAGGTCAAGAGACCCAGTACTTC

clone_size: -
v_call: TRBV29-1
d_call: TRBD1
j_call: TRBJ1-3
cdr3_length: 13
cdr3_aa: CSGQQGAGNTIYF
cdr3_nt: TGCAGCGGACAACAGGGGGCCGGAAACACCATATATTTT

clone_size: few
v_call: TRBV5-6
d_call: -
j_call: TRBJ2-2
cdr3_length: 16
cdr3_aa: CASSLVRRLNTGELFF
cdr3_nt: TGTGCCAGCAGCTTGGTTCGGCGGTTGAACACCGGGGAGCTGTTTTTT